These 18 T cell receptor beta chains were sequenced from one sample in a study of OX40 agonist ivuxolimab in advanced cancers. Sequencing was performed with immunoSEQ multiplex PCR; in TCRdb, only in-frame clones are kept and a portion is missing. In the table there are approximately 130,000 clones, approximately 94% of which are singletons. Sequenced material: CD4+ or CD8+ T cells sorted from blood, taken in a trial of the OX40 agonist ivuxolimab. The receptors were gathered from an adult with an advanced solid tumor such as melanoma, head and neck, liver or kidney cancer.

For this clone: Distinct nucleotide sequences in the sample also encode this CDR3. The rearrangement uses TRBV5-4 and TRBJ1-1; tentative D call: TRBD1 (5 bases). From germline, CDR1 is SGHNT and CDR2 YYREEE (reference sequence). The CDR3 is 14 residues long. The V and J ends lost 4 bases and 1 base respectively, with 11 bases between them. CDR3 DNA: TGTGCCAGCAGCCCGGGACGGGGGAACACTGAAGCTTTCTTT. Residues: CASSPGRGNTEAFF.

This rearrangement joins TRBV28 to TRBJ1-2; tentative D call: TRBD1 (6 bases). The CDR3 sequence is 12 residues long. Germline CDR1 is MDHEN and CDR2 is SYDVKM. The CDR3 sequence is CGIQGQGYGYTF. DNA of the CDR3: TGTGGGATACAGGGTCAGGGCTATGGCTACACCTTC.

This rearrangement joins TRBV10-3 to TRBJ1-5, with a tentative D call TRBD1 (5 bases). Trimming took off 7 bases at V and 4 bases at J, with 11 bases between the two ends. This CDR3 has 13 amino acids. CDR1 ENHRY and CDR2 SYGVKD come from the germline V gene. CDR3 DNA sequence: TGTGCCATCACTGGAGGGGAGAATCAGCCCCAGCATTTT. This sequence encodes CAITGGENQPQHF.

The chain joins TRBV11-2 to TRBJ2-1; D is unresolved. Germline CDR1 SGHAT, CDR2 FQNNGV. The CDR3 is 15 residues long. V was cut by 2 bases and J by 4 bases, with 12 bases left in between. CDR3 protein: CASSLLVGSYNEQFF. In DNA form, the CDR3 reads TGTGCCAGCAGCTTACTCGTCGGGTCTTACAATGAGCAGTTCTTC.

V gene TRBV10-3 combines with J gene TRBJ2-5; 7 bases are a match to TRBD1. V lost 0 bases to trimming and J lost 5 bases; unmatched junction nucleotides: 6. This CDR3 is 15 amino acids long. Germline V gene sequence: CDR1 ENHRY, CDR2 SYGVKD. CDR3 DNA: TGTGCCATCAGTGAGTCGACAGGGTCCTCGGAGACCCAGTACTTC. Translated: CAISESTGSSETQYF.

The chain has TRBV6-1 and TRBJ1-1; tentatively, D is TRBD1 (5 bases). With 4 bases removed from V and 0 bases from J, the gap between germline ends came to 9 bases. The CDR3 spans 14 residues. Germline V gene data show CDR1 as MNHNS and CDR2 as SASEGT. The CDR3 DNA is TGTGCCAGCAGTGGTGTGACAGTGAACACTGAAGCTTTCTTT. Translating gives CASSGVTVNTEAFF.

This rearrangement joins TRBV19 to TRBJ2-1; TRBD2 matches at 10 bases. In germline, CDR1 is LNHDA, CDR2 SQIVND (reference sequence). V lost 4 bases and J lost 7; bases outside the gene matches: 13. This CDR3 region has 17 residues. CDR3 nucleotide sequence: TGTGCCAGTAGTACCCCTCCCCAAGCGGGGGGGAATAATGAGCAGTTCTTC. It encodes CASSTPPQAGGNNEQFF.

The CDR3 here is CASSHGQGYGYTF. The DNA of the CDR3 is TGTGCCAGCAGCCACGGACAGGGCTATGGCTACACCTTC. The chain combines TRBV28 with TRBJ1-2, with 8 bases matching TRBD1. Germline V gene lookup returns CDR1 MDHEN and CDR2 SYDVKM. Trimming cost V 6 bases and J 4 bases; bases outside gene matches: 4. The CDR3 contains 13 residues.

This clone occurred once. This chain connects TRBV7-9 to TRBJ1-5; 7 bases are a match to TRBD1. Germline V gene sequence: CDR1 SEHNR, CDR2 FQNEAQ (reference sequence). The CDR3 has 13 amino acids. With V trimmed by 6 bases and J by 3 bases, 2 bases remained unmatched. CDR3 region: CASSGQANQPQHF. CDR3 DNA sequence: TGTGCCAGCAGTGGACAGGCCAATCAGCCCCAGCATTTT.

The chain uses TRBV6-5 and TRBJ2-1; a weak D match, TRBD1 (6 bases). Germline V gives CDR1 MNHEY, CDR2 SVGAGI. CDR3 length: 14 amino acids. The germline V and J ends were trimmed by 3 bases and 5 bases, with 11 bases remaining between them. The CDR3 nucleotides read TGTGCCAGCAGTTATGAGGACAGACACAATGAGCAGTTCTTC. Protein product: CASSYEDRHNEQFF.

Remarks on this clone: Other DNA sequences of this sample code for an identical CDR3. This CDR3 reads CAIAHPSRGLSSGGYTF. CDR3 nucleotide sequence: TGTGCCATTGCGCACCCTAGCAGGGGGTTGAGTTCGGGTGGCTACACCTTC. The V call is TRBV10-3, the J call TRBJ1-2; 7 bases fit TRBD1. After removal of 9 bases from V and 7 bases from J, the junction contained 23 bases not matched to a gene. Germline V CDR1 and CDR2: ENHRY, SYGVKD. There are 17 residues in the CDR3.

In this sample, this clone turned up a few times. The chain carries TRBV29-1 and TRBJ2-1, with TRBD2 identical over 9 bases. Germline assignment: CDR1 SQVTM and CDR2 ANQGSEA. The CDR3 spans 14 residues. Unmatched junction bases numbered 14, after V lost 4 bases and J lost 13 bases. CDR3 DNA sequence: TGCAGCGTTGGGGCTAGCGGGACCTTAAGAATTCAGTTCTTC. Its translation: CSVGASGTLRIQFF.

The chain carries TRBV5-6 and TRBJ1-1; 7 bases fit TRBD1. The CDR3 runs 15 residues. V lost 1 base and J lost 7; bases outside the gene matches: 10. In germline, CDR1 is SGHDT, CDR2 YYEEEE. The CDR3 spells CASSLIINRGYEAFF. In DNA form, the CDR3 reads TGTGCCAGCAGCTTGATTATAAACAGGGGATATGAAGCTTTCTTT.

The V gene is TRBV7-2, the J gene TRBJ2-7, with a tentative D call TRBD2 (6 bases). Germline CDR1 reads SGHTA; CDR2 reads FQGNSA. Trimming left V 1 base short and J 5 bases short, with 9 bases between. The CDR3 is 13 residues long. The CDR3 sequence: CASSLVGGHEQYF. As DNA, the CDR3 is TGTGCCAGCAGCTTAGTGGGGGGACACGAGCAGTACTTC.

In regard to this clone: The junction shows a germline mismatch at one end, possibly a read error. The chain links TRBV5-1 to TRBJ1-2, with D unresolved. The CDR3 runs to 13 residues. CDR1 and CDR2 from the germline V gene are SGHRS and YFSETQ. The CDR3 sequence: CASSRSGPGGYTF. For the CDR3, the DNA is TGTGCCAGCAGCCGATCAGGTCCGGGGGGCTACACCTTC. Combining the CDR3 with reference TRBV5-1 and TRBJ1-2 gives the whole variable domain KAGVTQTPRYLIKTRGQQVTLSCSPISGHRSVSWYQQTPGQGLQFLFEYFSETQRNKGNFPGRFSGRQFSNSRSEMNVSTLELGDSALYLCASSRSGPGGYTFGSGTRLTVV.

This rearrangement joins TRBV28 to TRBJ2-1; the D gene could be TRBD1 or TRBD2 (5 bases each). CDR1 and CDR2 from the germline V gene are MDHEN and SYDVKM. The V end was cut by 10 bases, the J end by 3 bases, with 19 bases between. The CDR3 sequence is 15 residues long. The CDR3 loop reads CATGRGSARYNEQFF. As DNA, the CDR3 is TGTGCCACCGGCCGGGGCAGCGCCCGCTACAATGAGCAGTTCTTC.

Turning to this clone: This CDR3 is also generated by other DNA sequences in the sample. The chain combines TRBV7-9 with TRBJ2-7; a weak D match, TRBD1 (6 bases). The CDR3 totals 14 residues. V was pared by 2 bases and J by 2 bases, with 10 bases between. From germline, CDR1 is SEHNR and CDR2 FQNEAQ (reference sequence). DNA of the CDR3: TGTGCCAGCAGCTTAACAGGGTCACCCTACGAGCAGTACTTC. The encoded protein is CASSLTGSPYEQYF.

This clone was observed once. The chain combines TRBV2 with TRBJ2-2; D ambiguous. Trimming removed 6 bases at V and 9 bases at J, with 17 bases between. Germline assignment: CDR1 SNHLY and CDR2 FYNNEI. The CDR3 is 14 residues long. CDR3 DNA: TGTGCCAGCAGCGTCAGCCACCCAGCGCGGGAGCTGTTTTTT. Translated: CASSVSHPARELFF.